These T cell receptor beta chains were read from a single sample in a study of T cell responses to AZD1222 COVID-19 vaccine. Assay used: immunoSEQ multiplex PCR; TCRdb lists only in-frame clones, some missing. Here the sample spans some 120,000 clones, 88% being singletons. Specimen: peripheral blood, collected on day 0 of AZD1222 vaccination. These TCRs come from an adult in good health. The CDR3 runs from the conserved cysteine through the conserved F or W. D genes are given only for firm matches. Size is omitted from some rows. Given values are once, few, many or a class for expanded clones.

V	D	J	size	DNA	CDR3
TRBV27	TRBD2	TRBJ2-7	.	TGTGCCAGCAGCTCGCGGAACCGGGCTAGCGGTTCCTACGAGCAGTACTTC	CASSSRNRASGSYEQYF
TRBV6-2/TRBV6-3	.	TRBJ1-5	.	TGTGCCAGCAGTTTGGGGGGGCCCCAGCATTTT	CASSLGGPQHF
TRBV25-1	.	TRBJ1-6	.	TGTGCCAGCAGTCTGGCCAGGAATTCACCCCTCCACTTT	CASSLARNSPLHF
TRBV4-1	.	TRBJ1-5	.	TGCGCCAGCAGCCAGGACGGAGAAGTTAGTCGTCCCCAGCATTTT	CASSQDGEVSRPQHF
TRBV9	.	TRBJ1-5	.	TGTGCCAGCAGCGTCAGGCCGCGGGAGCCCCAGCATTTT	CASSVRPREPQHF
TRBV12-5	.	TRBJ1-5	.	TGTGCTAGTGGTTTGGACCAGCCCCAGCATTTT	CASGLDQPQHF
TRBV2	TRBD2	TRBJ2-1	.	TGTGCCAGCAGTCGGCGGGAGGGTTGGGATGAGCAGTTCTTC	CASSRREGWDEQFF
TRBV5-1	TRBD1	TRBJ2-3	.	TGCGCCAGCGGGACAGTTCGCACAGATACGCAGTATTTT	CASGTVRTDTQYF
TRBV29-1	TRBD1	TRBJ2-5	.	TGCAGCGTTGGACAGGGCGGCCCCGGGCAAGAGACCCAGTACTTC	CSVGQGGPGQETQYF
TRBV5-6	TRBD1	TRBJ2-7	.	TGTGCCAGCAGCCTTACCGGACAGGGAAAATACGAGCAGTACTTC	CASSLTGQGKYEQYF
TRBV2	TRBD1	TRBJ2-7	few	TGTGCCAGCAACCGGGACAGTATCTACGAGCAGTACTTC	CASNRDSIYEQYF
TRBV12-5	.	TRBJ2-7	.	TGTGCTAGTGGTTTGGGACGATGGAACGAGCAGTACTTC	CASGLGRWNEQYF
TRBV6-5	TRBD1	TRBJ1-2	once	TGTGCCAGCAGCCGGGACAGGAACTATGGCTACACCTTC	CASSRDRNYGYTF
TRBV5-1	TRBD1	TRBJ2-5	.	TGCGCCAGCAGCCGCTTCGATGCCGGGACAGGGCCGTACCAAGAGACCCAGTACTTC	CASSRFDAGTGPYQETQYF
TRBV6-5	.	TRBJ1-2	.	TGTGCCAGCAGTACCTCGGGACTACAGGGCTACACCTTC	CASSTSGLQGYTF
TRBV18	.	TRBJ1-6	.	TGTGCCAGCTCACCGACAGGATCGTATAATTCACCCCTCCACTTT	CASSPTGSYNSPLHF
TRBV19	TRBD1	TRBJ2-5	.	TGTGCCAGTAGTAAGGGGACAGGGGCAGAGACCCAGTACTTC	CASSKGTGAETQYF
TRBV20-1	.	TRBJ2-7	few	TGCAGTGGCACAGGGCACTACGAGCAGTACTTC	CSGTGHYEQYF
TRBV6-6	TRBD1	TRBJ1-2	few	TGTGCCAGCAGATTTACCGGACAGGGCGGTGGGTATGGCTACACCTTC	CASRFTGQGGGYGYTF
TRBV11-2	.	TRBJ1-1	.	TGTGCCAGCAGCTTAGATTTCGGGAACACTGAAGCTTTCTTT	CASSLDFGNTEAFF
TRBV11-2	.	TRBJ1-4	.	TGTGCCAGCAGCTTAGGGAAACGGAATAATGAAAAACTGTTTTTT	CASSLGKRNNEKLFF
TRBV29-1	TRBD1	TRBJ2-7	.	TGCAGCTACACCCCAGGGGGCATTCAGCAGTACTTC	CSYTPGGIQQYF
TRBV6-5	TRBD2	TRBJ2-5	.	TGTGCCAGCAGATTAGCGGGGGGGTCGAAGACCCAGTACTTC	CASRLAGGSKTQYF
TRBV18	.	TRBJ2-7	.	TGTGCCAGCTCACCGGCCTCCTACGAGCAGTACTTC	CASSPASYEQYF
TRBV6-5	.	TRBJ1-5	.	TGTGCCAGCAGTTTACAGGGTGGGTTCAATCAGCCCCAGCATTTT	CASSLQGGFNQPQHF
TRBV6-5	TRBD2	TRBJ2-7	.	TGTGCCAGCAGCTACGGGACTAGCGGGGGTTCCTACGAGCAGTACTTC	CASSYGTSGGSYEQYF
TRBV7-9	TRBD1	TRBJ1-4	.	TGTGCCAGCAGCTCAAACGCGGGACAGGGGGGTGAAAAACTGTTTTTT	CASSSNAGQGGEKLFF
TRBV28	.	TRBJ2-7	.	TGTGCCAGCCAGATTCAGGGAGTTATCTACGAGCAGTACTTC	CASQIQGVIYEQYF
TRBV11-1	TRBD1	TRBJ1-4	.	TGTGCCAGCAGCAAGGACGCCGGGACAGGGAGTGAAAAACTGTTTTTT	CASSKDAGTGSEKLFF
TRBV11-2	.	TRBJ1-1	.	TGTGCCAGCAGCTTAAGGGGCACCAGCGCTTTCTTT	CASSLRGTSAFF
TRBV6-5	.	TRBJ1-1	.	TGTGCCAGCAGACAGTACAGGGATAACACTGAAGCTTTCTTT	CASRQYRDNTEAFF
TRBV6-5	.	TRBJ1-5	.	TGTGCCAGTCGAGGGTATAGCAATCAGCCCCAGCATTTT	CASRGYSNQPQHF
TRBV5-1	TRBD2	TRBJ2-7	once	TGCGCCAGCAGCAGGACTAGCGGGGACTACGAGCAGTACTTC	CASSRTSGDYEQYF
TRBV9	.	TRBJ2-3	.	TGTGCCAGCAGCGGACGGAAGGCCGAAACTGTCACAGATACGCAGTATTTT	CASSGRKAETVTDTQYF
TRBV11-2	.	TRBJ2-7	few	TGTGCCAGCAGCAACCCATGGGGTGGTACCTACGAGCAGTACTTC	CASSNPWGGTYEQYF
TRBV12-5	.	TRBJ2-2	once	TGTGCTAGTGGTTTGGGGAGGGCGTGGACCGGGGAGCTGTTTTTT	CASGLGRAWTGELFF
TRBV3-1/TRBV3-2	TRBD2	TRBJ2-1	.	TGTGCCAGCAGCCAAGCCTTTTACCGGGGGGATGAGCAGTTCTTC	CASSQAFYRGDEQFF
TRBV9	TRBD1	TRBJ1-5	once	TGTGCCAGCAGCGCAGGGGGGGACAGCCGGAATCAGCCCCAGCATTTT	CASSAGGDSRNQPQHF
TRBV6-5	TRBD1	TRBJ1-2	.	TGTGCCAGCTACAGGACAGGGGATGGCTACACCTTC	CASYRTGDGYTF
TRBV5-6	.	TRBJ1-1	.	TGTGCCAGCAGCTTGGGTCTGGCCACAAACACTGAAGCTTTCTTT	CASSLGLATNTEAFF
TRBV5-8	.	TRBJ1-5	.	TGTGCCAGCAGCTTGGTTCAGGGGATGAGGCAGCCCCAGCATTTT	CASSLVQGMRQPQHF
TRBV6-4	.	TRBJ2-7	.	TGTGCCAGCAGCGCTTCGAGAGATCTCTACGAGCAGTACTTC	CASSASRDLYEQYF
TRBV29-1	.	TRBJ1-1	.	TGCAGCGTGACTGGTTGGCAGAACACTGAAGCTTTCTTT	CSVTGWQNTEAFF
TRBV19	.	TRBJ1-6	.	TGTGCCAGTCGACAGGTTGATAATTCACCCCTCCACTTT	CASRQVDNSPLHF
TRBV2	.	TRBJ1-6	.	TGTGCCAGCACCAAGGGGGGGGGATATAATTCACCCCTCCACTTT	CASTKGGGYNSPLHF
TRBV9	.	TRBJ1-5	once	TGTGCCAGCAGTACCGCAGACAGGAATCAGCCCCAGCATTTT	CASSTADRNQPQHF
TRBV11-2	.	TRBJ2-2	.	TGTGCCAGCAGCTTAGGAACCAACACCGGGGAGCTGTTTTTT	CASSLGTNTGELFF
TRBV30	.	TRBJ1-6	few	TGTGCTTTAGGACAAGCAGATAATTCACCCCTCCACTTT	CALGQADNSPLHF
TRBV4-1	.	TRBJ2-5	.	TGCGCCAGCAGCCAAACTCCCGGGCCCATTGAGACCCAGTACTTC	CASSQTPGPIETQYF